What follows describes a single TCR beta chain. From germline, CDR1 is MNHEY and CDR2 SVGAGI. V was pared by 2 bases and J by 7 bases, with 11 bases of the junction left unmatched. This CDR3 has 16 residues. This specimen comes from a study of blood T cell repertoires in COVID-19. Study at large: Collection of acute and convalescent COVID-19 samples took place in the United States, Italy and Spain.

In the authors' workflow: The authors estimated nucleated cell counts from reference gene primer amplification. Repertoires were generated with immunoSEQ multiplex PCR, while TCRdb's copy carries only in-frame clones and drops some. D and trimming come from the DNA, and the V and J calls and clone size come from that table. Counted here are some 490,000 clones, less than 90% occurring once; the ten biggest clones make up roughly 8%. Symptom resolution, clearance, or two negative PCRs marked donors in Cohort 3 as recovered. The material sequenced was PBMCs or T cells enriched from blood (not recorded which). J is TRBJ1-1 and V is TRBV6-5, with TRBD1 identical over 9 bases. The receptor comes from an older woman who had recovered from COVID-19. Here the CDR3 DNA reads TGTGCCAGCAGTTACCTATCACAGGGGGCTGGTGGTGAAGCTTTCTTT. Amino acid sequence: CASSYLSQGAGGEAFF.